This is a list of T cell receptor beta chains from one sample in a study of post-analysis software for immune sequencing data. TCRdb re-called the PCR reads through MiXCR, storing one row per CDR3 protein. The sample has some 690,000 distinct CDR3 sequences, 55% to 60% seen once; the top ten hold 10% to 12%. Specimen: blood. The source of these receptors is a girl aged 2-10 years with multiple sclerosis. Each CDR3 is given with its conserved first and last residue. A D gene is named only where the DNA matches it firmly. Clone sizes are given selectively: once, few, many, or a class where the clone is expanded.

size	V	J	D	DNA	CDR3
few	TRBV5-1	TRBJ2-1	.	TGCGCCAGCAGCTTGGTGGCGGACTCACAGCAGTTCTTC	CASSLVADSQQFF
.	TRBV6-2/TRBV6-3	TRBJ2-1	.	TGTGCCAGCAGTTACCGGCCCCTGGCTTACAATGAGCAGTTCTTC	CASSYRPLAYNEQFF
once	TRBV6-5	TRBJ2-1	.	TGTGCCAGCAACCCGACAGGCCACAATGAGCAGTTCTTC	CASNPTGHNEQFF
.	TRBV29-1	TRBJ2-5	.	TGCAGCGTTCGGGACTACCAAGAGACCCAGTACTTC	CSVRDYQETQYF
.	TRBV27	TRBJ1-2	.	TGTGCCAGCAGTTTGCGGGCAGGGAGCTATGGCTACACCTTC	CASSLRAGSYGYTF
.	TRBV12-3/TRBV12-4	TRBJ2-2	.	TGTGCCAGCCAAATGAGCACGTGGGTCGGGGAGCTGTTTTTT	CASQMSTWVGELFF
.	TRBV7-9	TRBJ1-2	.	TGTGCCAGCAGCTTAGCCCCGGATACCTATGGCTACACCTTC	CASSLAPDTYGYTF
.	TRBV27	TRBJ2-1	.	TGTGCCAGCAAATTAGGCAATGAGCAGTTCTTC	CASKLGNEQFF
.	TRBV20-1	TRBJ1-2	.	TGCAGTGCTAGAGCCCCTGGGGAAGGCTACACCTTC	CSARAPGEGYTF
.	TRBV12-3/TRBV12-4	TRBJ1-6	TRBD1	TGTGCCAGCAGACGACAGGGGAACGTTTCACCCCTCCACTTT	CASRRQGNVSPLHF
.	TRBV6-2/TRBV6-3	TRBJ2-3	.	TGTGCCAGCCTCGAAGCCGGGGCTTCAACAGATACGCAGTATTTT	CASLEAGASTDTQYF
few	TRBV20-1	TRBJ1-4	.	TGCAGTGCTACCCATCGGGGGGAATCGAATGAAAAACTGTTTTTT	CSATHRGESNEKLFF
.	TRBV6-1	TRBJ1-2	.	TGTGCCAGCAGTGAAGCAACAGCCGACTATGGCTACACCTTC	CASSEATADYGYTF
.	TRBV12-3/TRBV12-4	TRBJ2-1	TRBD2	TGTGCCAGCACCCCCGGCGGGAGACGCGAGCAGTTCTTC	CASTPGGRREQFF
.	TRBV5-4	TRBJ2-1	.	TGTGCCAGCAGCTACGGGACCTCGAGCTCCTACAATGAGCAGTTCTTC	CASSYGTSSSYNEQFF
.	TRBV10-3	TRBJ2-1	TRBD2	TGTGCCATCAGTGAGCGAGGTCGGGAGGGCCTTGAGCAGTTCTTC	CAISERGREGLEQFF
.	TRBV19	TRBJ1-2	.	TGTGCCAGTAGTATCAGGGAGAACTATGGCTACACCTTC	CASSIRENYGYTF
few	TRBV6-6	TRBJ2-5	.	TGTGCCAGCAGTTTCCCCTTGGGGCTGCAAGAGACCCAGTACTTC	CASSFPLGLQETQYF
.	TRBV5-1	TRBJ2-2	TRBD2	TGCGCCAGCAGGAGACTAGCGGGAGGCGCGAACACCGGGGAGCTGTTTTTT	CASRRLAGGANTGELFF
.	TRBV11-2	TRBJ2-1	.	TGTGCCAGCAGCTTTAAAGGTCCCTACAATGAGCAGTTCTTC	CASSFKGPYNEQFF
.	TRBV20-1	TRBJ2-1	TRBD2	TGCAGTGGGACAGGGACTGAGCGGGGGGGTTCCTACAATGAGCAGTTCTTC	CSGTGTERGGSYNEQFF
.	TRBV7-3	TRBJ2-6	.	TGTGCCAGCAGCTCTAAGACAGGCGCACCCTACTCTGGGGCCAACGTCCTGACTTTC	CASSSKTGAPYSGANVLTF
few	TRBV20-1	TRBJ2-7	TRBD2	TGCAGTGCTTGGACTAGCGGGGGAGCCTACGAGCAGTACTTC	CSAWTSGGAYEQYF
.	TRBV14	TRBJ2-1	TRBD2	TGTGCCAGCAGCAAAACGGGTAGCGGGTTATACAATAAGCAGTTCTTC	CASSKTGSGLYNKQFF
.	TRBV10-2	TRBJ1-5	.	TGCGCCAGCAGTGAGTCGGGAGGTTCCCAGCCCCAGCATTTT	CASSESGGSQPQHF
.	TRBV7-2	TRBJ2-5	TRBD2	TGTGCCAGCAGCTTAACCCGACTAGCGGGGGCGCACCAAGAGACCCAGTACTTC	CASSLTRLAGAHQETQYF
.	TRBV4-2	TRBJ1-6	.	TGTGCCAGCAGCCAAGATATTGGCCTGAATTCACCCCTCCACTTT	CASSQDIGLNSPLHF
many	TRBV7-2	TRBJ1-2	.	TGTGCCAGCAGTTCCGGACAGAACTATGGCTACACCTTC	CASSSGQNYGYTF
few	TRBV10-1	TRBJ2-1	.	TGCGCCAGCAGTGAGTCCCCGGGCAGCCCGGCGGGTGAGCAGTTCTTC	CASSESPGSPAGEQFF
.	TRBV27	TRBJ2-1	TRBD2	TGTGCTTCCGGACTAGTTGACTACAATGAGCAGTTCTTC	CASGLVDYNEQFF
.	TRBV28	TRBJ2-7	.	TGTGCCAGCAGTTTTGGGGGGATCCCCCTCGAGCAGTACTTC	CASSFGGIPLEQYF
.	TRBV30	TRBJ1-2	TRBD1	TGTGCCTGGAGTCCGGGACAGGGGCCCCATGGCTGCACCTTC	CAWSPGQGPHGCTF
.	TRBV5-6	TRBJ2-1	.	TGTGCCAGCAGCTTGGGGGGGGCGGGGTACAATGAGCAGTTCTTC	CASSLGGAGYNEQFF
.	TRBV10-1	TRBJ2-1	.	TGCGCCAGCAGCCCGGAGGGCCACGAGCAGTTCTTC	CASSPEGHEQFF
.	TRBV20-1	TRBJ2-3	TRBD2	TGCAGTGCCGGGACTAGCGGGAAAGATACGCAGTATTTT	CSAGTSGKDTQYF
few	TRBV11-2	TRBJ2-3	TRBD2	TGTGCCAGCAGCACTCTAGCGGGAGGCACAGATACGCAGTATTTT	CASSTLAGGTDTQYF
.	TRBV6-6	TRBJ2-1	.	TGTGCCAGCAGTCAGCGCGGGATTCGCAATGAGCAGTTCTTC	CASSQRGIRNEQFF
.	TRBV5-1	TRBJ2-4	.	TGCGCCAGCAGCTTTGAAAGCATTCAGTACTTC	CASSFESIQYF
.	TRBV5-5	TRBJ1-2	.	TGTGCCAGCACCGGGGAGGACACAGGGCCCCCGTACTATGGCTACACCTTC	CASTGEDTGPPYYGYTF
.	TRBV12-3/TRBV12-4	TRBJ2-5	.	TGTGCCAGCAGTTCCGGGACACTTTACAATGAGCAGTACTTC	CASSSGTLYNEQYF
.	TRBV24-1	TRBJ2-1	.	TGTGCCACCAGTGACGGCGGACAGAGGATCTACAATGAGCAGTTCTTC	CATSDGGQRIYNEQFF
few	TRBV29-1	TRBJ1-2	.	TGCAGCGTTGACAGGGGACGCGGCTACACCTTC	CSVDRGRGYTF
few	TRBV7-2	TRBJ2-1	TRBD1	TGTGCCAGCAGCTTAGAGGGGACAGGGACATACAATGAGCAGTTCTTC	CASSLEGTGTYNEQFF
.	TRBV12-3/TRBV12-4	TRBJ2-1	TRBD2	TGTGCCAGCAGGCACCTCGGACTAGCGGGGGGGCCTGAGCAGTTCTTC	CASRHLGLAGGPEQFF
few	TRBV6-5	TRBJ1-4	.	TGTGCCAGCAGTGATTATGAAAAACTGTTTTTT	CASSDYEKLFF